This paragraph reports one TCR beta chain. Generated by immunoSEQ multiplex PCR, the TCRdb table keeps only in-frame clones and is missing some. The profile shows about 250,000 clones, approximately 82% of them singletons. This sample is drawn from a study of blood T cell repertoires in COVID-19. As for the study in general: The samples span acute and convalescent COVID-19 from the United States, Italy and Spain.

V lost 1 base, J lost 6 bases, and 8 bases stayed unmatched. This CDR3 region has 17 residues. Per the germline V gene, CDR1 is LGHDT and CDR2 is YNNKEL (reference sequence). This TCR was sampled from an elderly woman with active or convalescent COVID-19. The sequenced material came from peripheral blood. V usage is TRBV3-1 (or the pseudogene TRBV3-2) and J usage is TRBJ2-1; TRBD2 aligns across 11 bases. This chain's CDR3 is CASSQGVASGGLNEQFF. The CDR3 region has the DNA TGTGCCAGCAGCCAAGGGGTGGCTAGCGGGGGGCTCAATGAGCAGTTCTTC.